Sequencing of this T cell receptor beta chain was carried out in a study of molecular identifiers for immune sequencing clone quantification. Study-level results: Highly expanded clone sizes could be underestimated by identical TCR molecules sharing a barcode.

Trimming removed 2 bases at V and 6 bases at J, with 19 bases between. Germline values: CDR1 SGHNT, CDR2 YYREEE (reference sequence). This CDR3 has 16 amino acids. The table lists this clonotype with many counts. Its antigen is not identified. Using its own MiXCR run on the PCR reads, TCRdb lists one record per CDR3 protein. This sample has some 59,000 distinct CDR3 sequences, with about 23% found just once. The specimen was naive CD8+ T cells from blood, with Jurkat cell RNA spiked in. As for subset: FACS-sorted CD8+CD4-CCR7+CD45RA+ naive T cells. The receptor comes from a human donor in good health. Some libraries in this study had Jurkat cell RNA spiked in. The chain links TRBV5-4 to TRBJ2-3; TRBD2 is a possible D gene (5 bases). CDR3 loop: CASSFWAGTGKDTQYF. In DNA, the CDR3 is TGTGCCAGCAGCTTTTGGGCCGGAACGGGGAAGGATACGCAGTATTTT.